The source of this TCR beta chain is a study of cytomegalovirus exposure and HLA in healthy donors. Study observations and caveats: Under 20,000 TCR beta sequences were associated with HLA alleles at 0.05 false discovery rate in a later analysis.

The PCR used 60 Vbeta and 13 Jbeta primers. Sequencing used immunoSEQ multiplex PCR; TCRdb keeps in-frame clones, though not all of them. Among some 93,000 clones listed, about 66% were seen once. A remark on this clone: No antigen is known for it.

Sequencing was carried out using PBMCs. The TCR sequence derives from a boy younger than 18 in good health and CMV-seropositive.

CDR3 region: CASSLVQGAVNEQFF. The CDR3 coding sequence is TGCGCCAGCAGCTTGGTACAGGGGGCAGTCAATGAGCAGTTCTTC. The chain links TRBV5-1 to TRBJ2-1; 9 bases line up with TRBD1. Germline CDR1 and CDR2: SGHRS and YFSETQ. The V segment lost 0 bases and the J segment 6 bases; nucleotides outside the gene matches: 4. CDR3 length: 15 residues. The full variable domain, its missing parts supplied by reference TRBV5-1 and TRBJ2-1, is KAGVTQTPRYLIKTRGQQVTLSCSPISGHRSVSWYQQTPGQGLQFLFEYFSETQRNKGNFPGRFSGRQFSNSRSEMNVSTLELGDSALYLCASSLVQGAVNEQFFGPGTRLTVL.